These T cell receptor beta chains were read from a single sample in a study of T cells in Graves' hyperthyroidism and ophthalmopathy. TCRdb redid the calling of the multiplex PCR reads with MiXCR, one entry per CDR3 protein. Of under 400,000 distinct CDR3 sequences detected, 18% appear once; the ten largest clones hold approximately 54%. Sequenced input: blood. The receptors originated from a woman between 45 and 65 years old with Graves' hyperthyroidism. The CDR3 runs from the conserved cysteine through the conserved F or W. The D gene is left open where the match is weak. Size is stated for part of the rows, as once, few or many counts, or as a class when the clone is expanded.

D gene	V gene	clone size	J gene	CDR3 DNA	CDR3 protein
.	TRBV5-6	.	TRBJ1-6	TGTGCCAGCAGCTTAGCGTCTCCAGGGCCACCTAATTCACCCCTCCACTTT	CASSLASPGPPNSPLHF
.	TRBV10-3	many	TRBJ2-7	TGTGCCATCAGTGAGTCGATGGTCGGGATCGAGCAGTACTTC	CAISESMVGIEQYF
.	TRBV18	many	TRBJ1-4	TGTGCCAGCTCACCACCTGGGAGAGATGAAAAACTGTTTTTT	CASSPPGRDEKLFF
TRBD1	TRBV29-1	.	TRBJ2-1	TGCAGCGTGGGGGACAGTGGGTACAATGAGCAGTTCTTC	CSVGDSGYNEQFF
TRBD2	TRBV4-2	.	TRBJ2-1	TGTGCCAGCAGCCAAGAAGTAGCGGGAGAGGGTGAGCAGTTCTTC	CASSQEVAGEGEQFF
.	TRBV6-1	.	TRBJ1-4	TGTGCCAGCAGTGTGGTGATTAATGAAAAACTGTTTTTT	CASSVVINEKLFF
.	TRBV6-1	many	TRBJ2-3	TGTGCCAGCAGGCCGTCAGCGGGCACAGATACGCAGTATTTT	CASRPSAGTDTQYF
.	TRBV19	few	TRBJ1-6	TGTGCCAGTTCGCGACAGAGTAATTCACCCCTCCACTTT	CASSRQSNSPLHF
.	TRBV27	many	TRBJ2-3	TGTGCCAGCAGTTTAGGGACAACTCGTTCGGATACGCAGTATTTT	CASSLGTTRSDTQYF
.	TRBV20-1	many	TRBJ1-1	TGCAGTGCTAGGTGGACGGCGGGAGCTTTCTTT	CSARWTAGAFF
TRBD2	TRBV28	few	TRBJ2-5	TGTGTCAGCAGTTTAGGACTAGCGGGAGTAGAGACCCAGTACTTC	CVSSLGLAGVETQYF
TRBD2	TRBV24-1	few	TRBJ2-1	TGTGCCACCAGTGACCCAGCAGGGGGACAACTAGCGGGAGGGGATTACAATGAGCAGTTCTTC	CATSDPAGGQLAGGDYNEQFF
TRBD2	TRBV20-1	few	TRBJ2-3	TGCAGTGCTAGACCGTCTAGCGGGGGGGCATTAGATACGCAGTATTTT	CSARPSSGGALDTQYF
.	TRBV7-9	many	TRBJ2-7	TGTGCCAGCAGCATGGAGATGGGCGAGCAGTACTTC	CASSMEMGEQYF
TRBD1	TRBV2	many	TRBJ1-2	TGTGCCAGCAGGGAAGGACAGGGGATCTATGGCTACACCTTC	CASREGQGIYGYTF
.	TRBV7-8	few	TRBJ1-5	TGTGCCAGCAGTTCAGGGGAATTAAATAATCAGCCCCAGCATTTT	CASSSGELNNQPQHF
.	TRBV6-1	.	TRBJ1-2	TGTGCCAGCAATGGGGGAGTCAATGGCTACACCTTC	CASNGGVNGYTF
TRBD2	TRBV27	.	TRBJ2-5	TGTGCCAGCAGTTTAGGGGCTAGCGGGGGATATTCTAAGGAGACCCAGTACTTC	CASSLGASGGYSKETQYF
.	TRBV6-1	.	TRBJ2-2	TGTGCCAGCAGCCTCATCGGGAACGGGGAGCTGTTTTTT	CASSLIGNGELFF
.	TRBV12-3/TRBV12-4	many	TRBJ2-5	TGTGCCAGCAGTTCCCCGCCCGGATGGGAGACCCAGTACTTC	CASSSPPGWETQYF
TRBD1	TRBV11-2	.	TRBJ2-7	TGTGCCAGCAGCCCAGAGGCAGGGGGAACTTACGAGCAGTACTTC	CASSPEAGGTYEQYF